The T cell receptor (beta chain) under discussion was sequenced for a study of T cells expressing NK-cell markers. Across the study: Sorted T-cell subsets CD3+CD56+NKG2C+, CD3+CD56+NKG2C- and CD3+CD56-NKG2C+ were TCR beta-sequenced.

The CDR3 totals 14 residues. Germline V gene lookup returns CDR1 LGHDT and CDR2 YNNKEL (reference sequence). TCRdb reprocessed the 5' RACE reads and keeps a single row for each CDR3 protein, giving no DNA. The listing records thousands of distinct CDR3 sequences. Sequencing was performed on blood T cells: a sorted CD56 or NKG2C T cell subset, CD4+ or CD8+ T cells, or bulk PBMC T cells (not recorded which). This clonotype was sampled from a man in his late teens or twenties in good health. The chain carries TRBV3-1 and TRBJ2-1; TCRdb's assignment of TRBD1 cannot be checked, as there is no DNA. This CDR3 reads CASSQDAGAGEQFF.